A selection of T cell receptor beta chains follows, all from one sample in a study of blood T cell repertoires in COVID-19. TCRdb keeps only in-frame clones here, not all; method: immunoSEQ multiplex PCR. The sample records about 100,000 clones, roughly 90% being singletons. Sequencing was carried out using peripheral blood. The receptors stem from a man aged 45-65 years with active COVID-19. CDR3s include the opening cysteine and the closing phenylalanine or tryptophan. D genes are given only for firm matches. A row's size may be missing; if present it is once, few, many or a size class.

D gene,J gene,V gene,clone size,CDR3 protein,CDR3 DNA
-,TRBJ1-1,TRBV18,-,CASSPQGGNTEAFF,TGTGCCAGCTCACCGCAGGGAGGGAACACTGAAGCTTTCTTT
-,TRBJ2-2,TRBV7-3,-,CASSLVQAGTGELFF,TGTGCCAGCAGCTTGGTTCAGGCAGGCACCGGGGAGCTGTTTTTT
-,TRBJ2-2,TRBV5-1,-,CASSSGITGELFF,TGCGCCAGCAGCTCGGGGATTACCGGGGAGCTGTTTTTT
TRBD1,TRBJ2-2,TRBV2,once,CASSEDRGWTGELFF,TGTGCCAGCAGCGAAGACAGGGGTTGGACCGGGGAGCTGTTTTTT
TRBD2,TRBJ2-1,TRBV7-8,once,CASSFGLADYNEQFF,TGTGCCAGCAGCTTCGGACTAGCGGATTACAATGAGCAGTTCTTC
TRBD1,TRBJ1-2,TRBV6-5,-,CASSRTGVDGYTF,TGTGCCAGCAGCCGGACAGGGGTTGATGGCTACACCTTC
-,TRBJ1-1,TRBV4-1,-,CASSQGVLAVMNTEAFF,TGCGCCAGCAGCCAAGGGGTTCTGGCGGTGATGAACACTGAAGCTTTCTTT
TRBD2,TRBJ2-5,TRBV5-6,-,CASSLLAGRRRETQYF,TGTGCCAGCAGCCTATTAGCGGGCCGGCGACGAGAGACCCAGTACTTC
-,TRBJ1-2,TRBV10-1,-,CANPLGQGSFF,TGCGCCAACCCTTTGGGGCAGGGGTCCTTCTTC
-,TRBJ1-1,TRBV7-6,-,CASSSRGGQTNTEAFF,TGTGCCAGCAGCTCAAGGGGGGGACAAACGAACACTGAAGCTTTCTTT
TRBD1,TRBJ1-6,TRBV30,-,CASSPQGRGSPLHF,TGTGCCTCCTCCCCACAGGGGAGAGGGTCACCCCTCCACTTT
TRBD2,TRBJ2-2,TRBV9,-,CASSVAPLAGFGELFF,TGTGCCAGCAGCGTAGCTCCCCTAGCGGGATTCGGGGAGCTGTTTTTT
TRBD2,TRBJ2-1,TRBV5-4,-,CASSLGLAGDEQFF,TGTGCCAGCAGCTTGGGACTAGCGGGAGATGAGCAGTTCTTC
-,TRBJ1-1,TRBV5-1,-,CASKRVSQGNTEAFF,TGCGCCAGCAAAAGGGTCTCACAGGGGAACACTGAAGCTTTCTTT
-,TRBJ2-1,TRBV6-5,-,CASSLRNEQFF,TGTGCCAGCAGTCTGAGGAATGAGCAGTTCTTC
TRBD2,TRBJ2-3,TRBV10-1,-,CASSPGTSGYTDTQYF,TGCGCCAGCAGCCCCGGTACTAGCGGGTATACAGATACGCAGTATTTT
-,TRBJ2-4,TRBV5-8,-,CASSDGQRLAKNIQYF,TGTGCCAGCAGCGACGGACAGAGACTAGCCAAAAACATTCAGTACTTC
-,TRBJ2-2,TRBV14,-,CASSRQLANTGELFF,TGTGCCAGCAGCCGTCAGCTAGCGAACACCGGGGAGCTGTTTTTT
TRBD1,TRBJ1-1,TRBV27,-,CASSLDQGVGTEAFF,TGTGCCAGCAGTTTAGATCAGGGGGTCGGGACTGAAGCTTTCTTT
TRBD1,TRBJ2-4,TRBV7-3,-,CASSLAGTGYGIQYF,TGTGCCAGCAGTTTAGCCGGGACAGGGTACGGCATTCAGTACTTC
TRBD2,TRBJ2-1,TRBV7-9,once,CASSFKTLGGYGRNEQFF,TGTGCCAGCAGCTTTAAAACCCTCGGGGGGTACGGTAGGAATGAGCAGTTCTTC
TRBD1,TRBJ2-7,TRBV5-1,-,CASSFRDRGLEQYF,TGCGCCAGCAGCTTCCGGGACAGAGGTCTCGAGCAGTACTTC
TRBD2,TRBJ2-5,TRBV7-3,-,CASSLRGGGETQYF,TGTGCCAGCAGCTTAAGGGGCGGGGGTGAGACCCAGTACTTC
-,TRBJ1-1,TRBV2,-,CASMEGLNTEAFF,TGTGCCAGCATGGAGGGGTTGAACACTGAAGCTTTCTTT
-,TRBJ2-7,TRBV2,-,CASRKRALSGEQYF,TGTGCCAGCAGGAAGAGGGCCCTCTCTGGGGAGCAGTACTTC
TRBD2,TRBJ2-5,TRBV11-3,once,CASSLEPGGETQYF,TGTGCCAGCAGCTTAGAACCCGGGGGGGAGACCCAGTACTTC
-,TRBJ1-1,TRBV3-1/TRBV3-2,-,CASSQVSGGQGFF,TGTGCCAGCAGCCAAGTATCGGGGGGGCAAGGCTTCTTT
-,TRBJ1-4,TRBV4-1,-,CASSHQNRAKGEKLFF,TGCGCCAGCAGCCACCAAAACAGGGCCAAGGGTGAAAAACTGTTTTTT
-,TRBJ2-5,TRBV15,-,CATSEVKTGGETQYF,TGTGCCACCAGCGAAGTAAAAACAGGTGGAGAGACCCAGTACTTC
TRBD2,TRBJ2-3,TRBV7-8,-,CASSLGRTSGHRTDTQYF,TGTGCCAGCAGCTTGGGGAGGACTAGCGGGCACCGCACAGATACGCAGTATTTT
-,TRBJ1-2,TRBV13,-,CASSYTGTRGGYTF,TGTGCCAGCAGCTACACCGGGACAAGGGGTGGCTACACCTTC
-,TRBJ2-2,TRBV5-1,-,CASSNRATGELFF,TGCGCCAGCAGTAACAGGGCCACCGGGGAGCTGTTTTTT
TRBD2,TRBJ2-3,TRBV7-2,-,CASSLLAGEFADTQYF,TGTGCCAGCAGCTTACTAGCGGGGGAGTTCGCAGATACGCAGTATTTT
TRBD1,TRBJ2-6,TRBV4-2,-,CASSQGTGGSSGANVLTF,TGTGCCAGCAGCCAGGGGACAGGGGGCAGCTCTGGGGCCAACGTCCTGACTTTC
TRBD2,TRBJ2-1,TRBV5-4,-,CASSPSIGIAGGRSNEQFF,TGTGCCAGCAGCCCCTCGATTGGGATAGCGGGAGGGCGCTCCAATGAGCAGTTCTTC
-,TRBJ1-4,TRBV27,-,CASSFRRVGEKLFF,TGTGCCAGCAGTTTCAGGAGGGTAGGGGAAAAACTGTTTTTT
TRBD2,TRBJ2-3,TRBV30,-,CAWSVGSGTTDTQYF,TGTGCCTGGAGTGTAGGGAGCGGGACCACAGATACGCAGTATTTT
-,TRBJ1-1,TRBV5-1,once,CASSHAGQNTEAFF,TGCGCCAGCAGCCATGCCGGACAGAACACTGAAGCTTTCTTT
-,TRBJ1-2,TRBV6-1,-,CASSEARGNYGYTF,TGTGCCAGCAGTGAAGCGCGGGGGAACTATGGCTACACCTTC
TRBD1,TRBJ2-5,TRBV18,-,CASSPPGQRKETQYF,TGTGCCAGCTCACCACCGGGACAGAGAAAAGAGACCCAGTACTTC
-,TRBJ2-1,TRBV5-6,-,CASSLFRQEHYNEQFF,TGTGCCAGCAGCTTGTTCCGACAGGAACACTACAATGAGCAGTTCTTC
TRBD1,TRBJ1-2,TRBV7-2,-,CASSVKGGDYGYTF,TGTGCCAGCAGCGTTAAAGGGGGCGACTATGGCTACACCTTC
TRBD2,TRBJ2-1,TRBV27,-,CASRISGVSYNEQFF,TGTGCCAGCAGGATAAGCGGGGTCTCCTACAATGAGCAGTTCTTC
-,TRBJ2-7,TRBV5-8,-,CASSSSGFEQYF,TGTGCCAGCAGCTCCTCAGGGTTCGAGCAGTACTTC
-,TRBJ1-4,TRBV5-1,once,CASSLGSAATNEKLFF,TGCGCCAGCAGCTTGGGGTCGGCGGCAACTAATGAAAAACTGTTTTTT
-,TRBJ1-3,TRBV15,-,CATSRDVSFSGNTIYF,TGTGCCACCAGCAGAGATGTGTCGTTCTCTGGAAACACCATATATTTT
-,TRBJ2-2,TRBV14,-,CASSQDSPQAGELFF,TGTGCCAGCAGCCAAGATTCCCCCCAGGCCGGGGAGCTGTTTTTT
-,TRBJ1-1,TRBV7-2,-,CASSLTGDTEAFF,TGTGCCAGCAGCTTAACGGGGGACACTGAAGCTTTCTTT
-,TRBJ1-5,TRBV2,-,CASSELRTLGNQPQHF,TGTGCCAGCAGTGAACTACGGACTTTGGGCAATCAGCCCCAGCATTTT
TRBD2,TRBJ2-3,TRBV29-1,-,CSVRGGLAGGDTQYF,TGCAGCGTCCGAGGTGGACTAGCGGGAGGAGATACGCAGTATTTT
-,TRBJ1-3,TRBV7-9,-,CASSPERGPGNTIYF,TGTGCCAGCAGTCCCGAGAGAGGGCCGGGAAACACCATATATTTT
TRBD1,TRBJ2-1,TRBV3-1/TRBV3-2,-,CASSQGDRGRVNEQFF,TGTGCCAGCAGCCAAGGGGACAGGGGGCGCGTCAATGAGCAGTTCTTC
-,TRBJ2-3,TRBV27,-,CASSLFRDYASTDTQYF,TGTGCCAGCTCCCTCTTCCGAGACTATGCTAGCACAGATACGCAGTATTTT
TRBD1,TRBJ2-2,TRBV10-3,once,CAISGGQGNTGELFF,TGTGCCATCAGTGGGGGACAGGGGAACACCGGGGAGCTGTTTTTT
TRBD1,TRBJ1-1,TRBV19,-,CASVNRGRDTEAFF,TGTGCCAGCGTAAACAGGGGGCGGGACACTGAAGCTTTCTTT